This TCR beta chain was recovered during a study of cytomegalovirus exposure and HLA in healthy donors. From germline, CDR1 is SEHNR and CDR2 FQNEAQ (reference sequence). The CDR3 loop spans 15 amino acids. J gave up 8 bases and V 1 base, and 4 bases lay outside the gene matches. 60 Vbeta and 13 Jbeta primers were used in PCR. Sequencing was performed with immunoSEQ multiplex PCR; in TCRdb, only in-frame clones are kept and a portion is missing. The sample includes 110,000 to 150,000 clones, about 78% of them seen just once. The V call is TRBV7-9, the J call TRBJ1-4, with 10 bases identical to TRBD1. This receptor was taken from a man aged 40-50 years in good health and CMV-seropositive. The material sequenced was PBMCs. The CDR3 is CASSLVGTGVEKLFF. CDR3 coding DNA: TGTGCCAGCAGCTTAGTTGGGACAGGGGTCGAAAAACTGTTTTTT.